Here is one T cell receptor beta chain with its context. A much larger clone is a single base away; this may be a read error. Time point specified: newly diagnosed GD, antithyroid drugs for less than 3 months. RNA from PBMCs was the source of the TCR library. Patients all came to the study from an endocrinology department in Xi'an, China. This sample was included in a study of regulatory T cells in long-lasting Graves disease. Trimming stripped 2 bases from V and 9 bases from J, with 11 bases between. The CDR3 length is 14 residues. Per the germline V gene, CDR1 is SGHAT and CDR2 is FQNNGV. Library construction for TCR beta used iRepertoire HTBI primers and Arm-PCR of CDR3 regions. TCRdb used MiXCR to reprocess the multiplex PCR reads, holding one entry per CDR3 protein. The repertoire holds about 240,000 distinct CDR3 sequences, with roughly a fifth as singletons.

The genes are TRBV11-2 and TRBJ1-6; the D gene is possibly TRBD1 (6 bases). Sequencing used peripheral blood mononuclear cells (PBMCs), obtained at new diagnosis, from a patient treated with antithyroid drugs. This clonotype was sampled from a female donor with Graves disease. CDR3 DNA: TGTGCCAGCAGCTTAAGGGGCAGGGGTTCACCCCTCCACTTT. It yields the protein CASSLRGRGSPLHF.